The clone carrying this TCR beta chain has ten or more counts. No antigen is known for it. The data are from a study of read filtering for tumor transcriptome and immune sequencing. Study-level background: By R-ISS, stages I, II and III held about 8, 16 and 7 patients. Whole-transcriptome libraries were prepared after DNase treatment. Per sample, TCR-region reads ranged about 4 to 11 million by IR-seq, about 75 to 1273 by RNA-seq.

Germline V lookup: CDR1 SGHTA, CDR2 FQGNSA. The V and J ends lost 0 bases and 8 bases, in that order; junction bases with no gene match: 9. The CDR3 sequence is 16 residues long. General study points: RNA-seq captured clonotypes less deeply and reliably than IR-seq.

From 300 to 450 ng of RNA, a library with molecular barcoded alpha/delta and beta/gamma adaptors was made. TCRdb reprocessed the reads with MiXCR, giving one entry per CDR3 protein. The sample records tens of thousands of distinct CDR3 sequences, about 12% being singletons. The receptor was derived from a donor at least 40 years old with multiple myeloma. The gene calls are TRBV7-2 and TRBJ2-2; 7 nucleotides agree with TRBD2. Sequencing was performed on a population of CD138-negative cells sorted from bone marrow. The CDR3 bases are TGTGCCAGCAGCTTAGCCGGGCTAGCGGTGGCGGGGGAGCTGTTTTTT. Amino acids: CASSLAGLAVAGELFF.